Here is one TCR beta chain with its context. V was cut by 7 bases and J by 1 base, with 11 bases left in between. The CDR3 extends over 15 amino acids. CDR1 LNHDA and CDR2 SQIVND come from the germline V gene (reference sequence). These data belong to a study of blood T cell repertoires in COVID-19. Overall study context: Specimens from acute and convalescent COVID-19 originated in the United States, Italy and Spain. PBMCs, B-cell-depleted T cells, or T cells were the source of the cDNA or gDNA that made up the material.

In the original workflow: Using reference gene primer amplification, nucleated cell counts were estimated. Method: immunoSEQ multiplex PCR; TCRdb's copy keeps in-frame clones and lacks some. D and trimming were read from the DNA, whereas the V and J calls and clone size are those reported in that table. In the table there are fewer than 350,000 clones, around 88% of which are singletons. Material: peripheral blood. The source of this sequence is a woman in her thirties who had recovered from COVID-19. The rearrangement joins TRBV19 to TRBJ1-6; D not resolved. CDR3 sequence (DNA): TGTGCCAGTACCATCGGTGGTTCCTATAATTCACCCCTCCACTTT. It specifies CASTIGGSYNSPLHF.